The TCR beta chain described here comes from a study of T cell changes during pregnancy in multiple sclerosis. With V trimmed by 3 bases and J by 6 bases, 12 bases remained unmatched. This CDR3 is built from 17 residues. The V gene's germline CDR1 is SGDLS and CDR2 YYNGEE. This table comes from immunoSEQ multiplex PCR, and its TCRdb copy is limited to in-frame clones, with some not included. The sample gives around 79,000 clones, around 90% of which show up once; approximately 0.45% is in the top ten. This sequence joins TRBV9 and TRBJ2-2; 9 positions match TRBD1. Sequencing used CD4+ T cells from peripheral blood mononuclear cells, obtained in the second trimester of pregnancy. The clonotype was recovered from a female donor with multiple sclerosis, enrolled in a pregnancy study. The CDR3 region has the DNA TGTGCCAGCAGCGGATACAGGGGGCGGAGGTCGGCCGGGGAGCTGTTTTTT. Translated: CASSGYRGRRSAGELFF. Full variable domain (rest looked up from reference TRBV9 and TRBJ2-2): DSGVTQTPKHLITATGQRVTLRCSPRSGDLSVYWYQQSLDQGLQFLIQYYNGEERAKGNILERFSAQQFPDLHSELNLSSLELGDSALYFCASSGYRGRRSAGELFFGEGSRLTVL.